Listed here is a single T cell receptor beta chain. What it binds is unknown. The sample comes from a study of human T cells and chemical hapten exposure. The V end was cut by 0 bases, the J end by 0 bases, with 11 bases between. Germline assignment: CDR1 LGHNA and CDR2 YNFKEQ. The CDR3 has 17 amino acids. Indicated time point: patch test 3, about 24 weeks after DPC sensitization. Treatment here: therapeutic diphenylcyclopropenone sensitization with weekly scalp DPC. General observations from the study: With patch test score, the counts of PT1 expanded TCRs showed a positive correlation.

TCRdb re-derived calls from the RACE reads in MiXCR, one entry per CDR3 protein. The sample has 150,000 to 200,000 distinct CDR3 sequences; about 25% are singletons. Specimen: whole blood, collected in connection with sensitization to the hapten diphenylcyclopropenone (DPC). The receptor's source is a woman aged 40-49 years with alopecia areata. Some clones in this sample may be carry-over from other donors' samples. This chain connects TRBV4-2 to TRBJ2-2, with D perhaps matching TRBD2 (5 bases). The CDR3 loop is CASSQEGLAANTGELFF. The CDR3 coding sequence is TGTGCCAGCAGCCAAGAGGGCCTAGCAGCGAACACCGGGGAGCTGTTTTTT.